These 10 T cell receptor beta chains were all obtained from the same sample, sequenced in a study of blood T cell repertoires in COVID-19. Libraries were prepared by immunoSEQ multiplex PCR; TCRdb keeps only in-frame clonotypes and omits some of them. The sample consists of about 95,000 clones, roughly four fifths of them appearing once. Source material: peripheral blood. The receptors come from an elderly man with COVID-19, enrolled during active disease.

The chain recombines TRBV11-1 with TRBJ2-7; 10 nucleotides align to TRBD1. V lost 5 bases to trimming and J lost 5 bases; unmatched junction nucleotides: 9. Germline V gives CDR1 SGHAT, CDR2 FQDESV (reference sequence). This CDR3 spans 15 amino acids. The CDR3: CASSPRGQGYNEQYF. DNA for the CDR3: TGTGCCAGCAGCCCCCGGGGACAGGGGTACAACGAGCAGTACTTC.

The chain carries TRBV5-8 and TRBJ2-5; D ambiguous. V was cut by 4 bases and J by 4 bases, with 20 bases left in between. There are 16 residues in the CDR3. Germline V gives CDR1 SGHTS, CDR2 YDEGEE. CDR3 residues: CASSLLSAPGRETQYF. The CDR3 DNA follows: TGTGCCAGCAGCCTGCTCTCCGCCCCAGGCCGAGAGACCCAGTACTTC.

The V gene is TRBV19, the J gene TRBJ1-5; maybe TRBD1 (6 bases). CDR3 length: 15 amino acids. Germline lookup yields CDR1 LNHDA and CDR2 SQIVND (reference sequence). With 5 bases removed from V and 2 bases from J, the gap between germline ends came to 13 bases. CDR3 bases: TGTGCCAGTAGTTGGGGGCAGGGCGGCAATCAGCCCCAGCATTTT. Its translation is CASSWGQGGNQPQHF.

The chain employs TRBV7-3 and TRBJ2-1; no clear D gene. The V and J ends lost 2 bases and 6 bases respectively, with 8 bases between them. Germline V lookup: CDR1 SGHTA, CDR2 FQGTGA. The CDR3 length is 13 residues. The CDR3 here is CASSLDRANEQFF. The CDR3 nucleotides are TGTGCCAGCAGCTTAGATCGAGCCAATGAGCAGTTCTTC.

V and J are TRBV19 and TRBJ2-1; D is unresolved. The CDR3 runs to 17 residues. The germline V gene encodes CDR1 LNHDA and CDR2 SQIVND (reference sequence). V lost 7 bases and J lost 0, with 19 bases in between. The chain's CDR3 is CASNNPGQATSYNEQFF. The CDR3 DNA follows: TGTGCCAGTAATAACCCTGGGCAGGCTACCTCCTACAATGAGCAGTTCTTC.

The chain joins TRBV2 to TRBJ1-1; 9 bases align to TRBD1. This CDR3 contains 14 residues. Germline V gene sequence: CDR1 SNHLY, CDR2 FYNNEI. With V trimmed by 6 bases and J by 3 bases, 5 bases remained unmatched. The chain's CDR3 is CASSLQGADTEAFF. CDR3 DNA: TGTGCCAGCAGCCTACAGGGGGCGGACACTGAAGCTTTCTTT. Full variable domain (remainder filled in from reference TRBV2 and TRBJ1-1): EPEVTQTPSHQVTQMGQEVILRCVPISNHLYFYWYRQILGQKVEFLVSFYNNEISEKSEIFDDQFSVERPDGSNFTLKIRSTKLEDSAMYFCASSLQGADTEAFFGQGTRLTVV.

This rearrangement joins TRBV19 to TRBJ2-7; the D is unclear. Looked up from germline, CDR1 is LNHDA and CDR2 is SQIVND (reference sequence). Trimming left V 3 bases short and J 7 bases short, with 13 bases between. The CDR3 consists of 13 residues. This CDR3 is CASSIRVAGEQYF. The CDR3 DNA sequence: TGTGCCAGTAGTATCCGGGTCGCTGGGGAGCAGTACTTC.

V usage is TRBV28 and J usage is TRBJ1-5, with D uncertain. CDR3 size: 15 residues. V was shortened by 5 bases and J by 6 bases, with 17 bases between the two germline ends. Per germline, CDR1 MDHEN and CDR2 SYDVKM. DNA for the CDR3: TGTGCCAGCAGTGAGGAACGAGGGATAGGTCAGCCCCAGCATTTT. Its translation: CASSEERGIGQPQHF.

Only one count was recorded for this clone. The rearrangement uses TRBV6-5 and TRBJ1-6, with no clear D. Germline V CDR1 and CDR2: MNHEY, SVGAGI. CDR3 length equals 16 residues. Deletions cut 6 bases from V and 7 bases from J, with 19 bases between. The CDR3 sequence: CASRYGEGINNSPLHF. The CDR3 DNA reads TGTGCCAGCAGGTACGGGGAGGGCATCAACAATTCACCCCTCCACTTT.

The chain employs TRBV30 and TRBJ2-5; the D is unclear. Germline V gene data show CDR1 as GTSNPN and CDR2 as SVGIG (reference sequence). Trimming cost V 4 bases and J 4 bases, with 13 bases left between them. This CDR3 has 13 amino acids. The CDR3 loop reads CAWKRPPGETQYF. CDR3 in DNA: TGTGCCTGGAAGAGGCCCCCGGGAGAGACCCAGTACTTC.